This T cell receptor (beta chain) was recorded in a study of cytomegalovirus exposure and HLA in healthy donors. Everyone who donated was a healthy bone marrow donor. Points on this clone: Its antigen is not identified.

Study-level findings and limits: As a later analysis showed, several of the most significant clusters appeared to be linked to common viral pathogens.

The length of the CDR3 is 14 residues. The germline V gene encodes CDR1 MNHNS and CDR2 SASEGT. J was trimmed by 8 bases and V by 5 bases; bases with no gene match: 8. Use of 60 Vbeta and 13 Jbeta primers characterized the PCR. The protocol was immunoSEQ multiplex PCR, while the TCRdb copy is restricted to in-frame clones and leaves out a portion. The sample carries roughly 99,000 clones, around two thirds recorded once. The chain has TRBV6-1 and TRBJ1-4; 7 nucleotides agree with TRBD1. The receptor was isolated from a woman aged 40 to 49 in good health and CMV-seropositive. Sequencing was done on a sample of PBMCs. The CDR3 DNA reads as TGTGCCAGCAGTATACAGGGGACAAGGGAAAAACTGTTTTTT. This codes for CASSIQGTREKLFF.